Listed here are 22 T cell receptor beta chains from one sample, sequenced in a study of blood T cell repertoires in COVID-19 (dated by TCRdb to the early 2020s). The receptor library was made with the immunoSEQ multiplex PCR assay. TCRdb mirrors the immuneACCESS table, restricted to in-frame sequences. Some clones are absent from its copies; in checked studies, under half trace to an unresolved V gene, and the reason for the others is unknown. The sample table lists approximately 170,000 clones, 80% to 90% of them with a count of one. Of the sample, about 1% is held by the ten largest clones. Material for sequencing was peripheral blood. The source is a young man with acute or convalescent COVID-19.

The gene calls are TRBV10-1 and TRBJ2-2; 10 bases match TRBD2. Germline CDR1 reads WNHNN; CDR2 reads SYGVQD (reference sequence). The junction had 4 bases not matched to a gene; V was cut back by 5 bases and J by 4 bases. The CDR3 consists of 15 residues. The CDR3 DNA follows: TGCGCCAGCAGTAATCCTAGCGGGGGCACCGGGGAGCTGTTTTTT. This codes for CASSNPSGGTGELFF.

The chain combines TRBV3-1 (or the pseudogene TRBV3-2) with TRBJ1-1; D unclear. Trimming removed 1 base from V and 4 bases from J, with 10 bases in between. The CDR3 is made up of 14 amino acids. CDR1 LGHDT and CDR2 YNNKEL come from the germline V gene (reference sequence). CDR3 protein: CASSQGVEATEAFF. CDR3 sequence (DNA): TGTGCCAGCAGCCAAGGGGTCGAGGCCACTGAAGCTTTCTTT.

The chain recombines TRBV15 with TRBJ1-4; D unclear. Deletions cut 1 base from V and 0 bases from J, with 15 bases between. The germline V gene has CDR1 LNHNV and CDR2 YYDKDF (reference sequence). This CDR3 is built from 18 residues. The CDR3 DNA follows: TGTGCCACCAGCAGAGCCCAAACCCCTGAGTCAACTAATGAAAAACTGTTTTTT. Protein: CATSRAQTPESTNEKLFF.

The chain is built from TRBV5-8 and TRBJ2-4; D remains unclear. This CDR3 contains 15 residues. Germline lookup yields CDR1 SGHTS and CDR2 YDEGEE. V dropped 1 base and J dropped 0 bases, with 8 bases sitting between them. The CDR3 bases are TGTGCCAGCAGCTTGAATGCAGTAGCCAAAAACATTCAGTACTTC. It is translated as CASSLNAVAKNIQYF.

The rearrangement links TRBV7-6 to TRBJ2-3; 13 nucleotides align to TRBD2. The J segment lost 5 bases and the V segment lost 1 base, leaving 6 bases of the junction unmatched. The CDR3 is 17 amino acids. The germline CDR1 and CDR2 sequences are SGHVS and FNYEAQ. DNA for the CDR3: TGTGCCAGCAGCTTAGGAGGACTAGCGGGAGTGGTAGATACGCAGTATTTT. Translation gives CASSLGGLAGVVDTQYF.

This rearrangement joins TRBV30 to TRBJ1-5; tentatively, D is TRBD1 (6 bases). The V gene lost 0 bases and the J gene lost 3 bases, with 12 bases spanning the gap. Per germline, CDR1 GTSNPN and CDR2 SVGIG (reference sequence). The CDR3 covers 15 residues. CDR3 in amino acids: CAWSVGGSANQPQHF. DNA of the CDR3: TGTGCCTGGAGTGTAGGGGGATCGGCCAATCAGCCCCAGCATTTT.

The chain is built from TRBV10-3 and TRBJ2-7, with TRBD2 identical over 8 bases. There are 14 residues in the CDR3. The ends lost 9 bases at V and 1 base at J; junction bases unmatched: 8. Germline CDR1 is ENHRY and CDR2 is SYGVKD. CDR3 region: CAIAEREGSYEQYF. The CDR3 nucleotides read TGTGCCATAGCCGAACGGGAGGGATCCTACGAGCAGTACTTC.

The chain uses TRBV29-1 and TRBJ2-5; D unresolved. This CDR3 region has 13 residues. Trimming cost V 3 bases and J 4 bases, with 12 bases left between them. The V gene's germline CDR1 is SQVTM and CDR2 ANQGSEA. CDR3 bases: TGCAGCGTTGAGGTGATATCCGGAGAGACCCAGTACTTC. Its protein product is CSVEVISGETQYF.

The DNA of the CDR3 is TGTGCCAGCAGCGTTCCGGGACAGTTTGACGAGCAGTACTTC. This translates into CASSVPGQFDEQYF. J is TRBJ2-7 and V is TRBV5-4; the match to TRBD1 covers 7 bases. Germline CDR1 is SGHNT and CDR2 is YYREEE (reference sequence). CDR3 length equals 14 residues. The J segment lost 5 bases and the V segment lost 4 bases, leaving 9 bases of the junction unmatched.

The chain has TRBV12-5 and TRBJ2-7; maybe TRBD2 (5 bases). V lost 5 bases to trimming and J lost 6 bases, with 8 bases between them. The CDR3 consists of 11 residues. Germline CDR1 reads LGHNT; CDR2 reads FRNRAP. The CDR3 nucleotides are TGTGCTAGTGGTCCTGGGAGCGAGCAGTACTTC. Translating it yields CASGPGSEQYF.

The genes are TRBV18 and TRBJ2-1; the match to TRBD2 covers 12 bases. The CDR3 is 17 residues long. Per the germline V gene, CDR1 is KGHSH and CDR2 is LQKENI. J lost 6 bases, V lost 1 base, and 7 bases had no gene match. The CDR3 sequence is CASSPRGLAGGPNEQFF. The CDR3 DNA reads TGTGCCAGCTCACCACGTGGCCTAGCGGGAGGGCCCAATGAGCAGTTCTTC.

The V and J genes are TRBV5-1 and TRBJ2-7; a weak D match, TRBD1 (6 bases). CDR3 length: 15 amino acids. Germline assignment: CDR1 SGHRS and CDR2 YFSETQ. With 5 bases removed from V and 2 bases from J, the gap between germline ends came to 17 bases. Written as DNA, the CDR3 is TGCGCCAGCAGTTCCGGCAGGGGTCTAACCTACGAGCAGTACTTC. Protein product: CASSSGRGLTYEQYF.

The rearrangement joins TRBV11-1 to TRBJ1-2; possible D gene TRBD1, 6 bases. There are 16 residues in the CDR3. V was pared by 5 bases and J by 3 bases, with 19 bases between. In germline, CDR1 is SGHAT, CDR2 FQDESV (reference sequence). CDR3 amino acids: CASSPGGRGYHYGYTF. CDR3 DNA: TGTGCCAGCAGCCCCGGGGGGCGCGGATATCACTATGGCTACACCTTC.

The chain recombines TRBV13 with TRBJ2-2; TRBD2 agrees at 14 bases. The CDR3 runs to 19 residues. CDR1 and CDR2 from the germline V gene are PRHDT and FYEKMQ (reference sequence). V was pared by 5 bases and J by 6 bases, with 14 bases of the junction left unmatched. CDR3 sequence (DNA): TGTGCCAGCAGCCCCCGACTAGCGGGAGGGAGTTTGCAGCCCGGGGAGCTGTTTTTT. This sequence encodes CASSPRLAGGSLQPGELFF. Based on the CDR3 plus reference TRBV13 and TRBJ2-2, the full variable domain is AAGVIQSPRHLIKEKRETATLKCYPIPRHDTVYWYQQGPGQDPQFLISFYEKMQSDKGSIPDRFSAQQFSDYHSELNMSSLELGDSALYFCASSPRLAGGSLQPGELFFGEGSRLTVL.

The chain has TRBV4-1 and TRBJ2-7; 9 nucleotides agree with TRBD1. CDR1 and CDR2 from the germline V gene are MGHRA and YSYEKL. This CDR3 has 15 residues. V lost 0 bases and J lost 4; bases outside the gene matches: 4. This chain's CDR3 is CASSQEETGGYEQYF. CDR3 bases: TGCGCCAGCAGCCAAGAGGAGACAGGGGGTTACGAGCAGTACTTC.

V gene TRBV29-1 combines with J gene TRBJ1-2; D uncertain. CDR3 length: 13 amino acids. CDR1 and CDR2 from the germline V gene are SQVTM and ANQGSEA. The V end lost 6 bases, the J end lost 5 bases, and 16 bases lay between the germline ends. CDR3 DNA: TGCAGCGTGGGGAGGAGTAGCTATTATGGCTACACCTTC. Its translation is CSVGRSSYYGYTF.

The chain has TRBV7-6 and TRBJ2-1; TRBD2 is a possible D gene (6 bases). The V and J ends lost 5 bases and 1 base respectively, with 12 bases between them. From germline, CDR1 is SGHVS and CDR2 FNYEAQ. CDR3 length: 15 residues. CDR3 loop: CASSRTGGSYNEQFF. The CDR3 DNA reads TGTGCCAGCAGCCGTACTGGGGGGTCCTACAATGAGCAGTTCTTC.

This chain links TRBV24-1 with TRBJ2-3, with 7 bases aligning to TRBD2. This CDR3 has 16 amino acids. From germline, CDR1 is KGHDR and CDR2 SFDVKD. Trimming took 4 bases from V and 0 from J; bases not matched to a gene: 6. CDR3 loop: CATSDPSGNSTDTQYF. CDR3 DNA sequence: TGTGCCACCAGTGACCCGAGCGGGAACAGCACAGATACGCAGTATTTT.

This clone was seen only once. This chain joins TRBV7-2 and TRBJ2-1, with TRBD2 matching over 11 bases. Trimming cost V 3 bases and J 0 bases; bases outside gene matches: 7. The length of the CDR3 is 18 residues. Per the germline V gene, CDR1 is SGHTA and CDR2 is FQGNSA. CDR3 region: CASSFRTTSGTSYNEQFF. The CDR3 bases are TGTGCCAGCAGCTTCAGAACGACTAGCGGGACCTCCTACAATGAGCAGTTCTTC.

V and J are TRBV5-1 and TRBJ1-2; D is possibly TRBD1 (5 bases). CDR1 and CDR2 from the germline V gene are SGHRS and YFSETQ. This CDR3 region has 14 residues. V was clipped by 8 bases and J by 5 bases, with 19 bases between them. In DNA form, the CDR3 reads TGCGCCAGTAGACCAGGGTTAGGCGCATATGGCTACACCTTC. Translating gives CASRPGLGAYGYTF.

This clone was seen once. The chain employs TRBV7-9 and TRBJ1-2; 8 nucleotides line up with TRBD1. The CDR3 length is 15 residues. CDR1 and CDR2 (germline): SEHNR, FQNEAQ (reference sequence). V was pared by 1 base and J by 5 bases, with 6 bases of the junction left unmatched. Written as DNA, the CDR3 is TGTGCCAGCAGCTTAGAGGACAGGGTGGGGTATGGCTACACCTTC. Translating it yields CASSLEDRVGYGYTF.

The chain recombines TRBV4-1 with TRBJ2-1; the match to TRBD1 covers 7 bases. This CDR3 has 16 amino acids. Germline V gene data show CDR1 as MGHRA and CDR2 as YSYEKL. Trimming cost V 3 bases and J 2 bases; bases outside gene matches: 7. The CDR3 here is CASSHTTGVAYNEQFF. The CDR3, as DNA: TGCGCCAGCAGCCATACCACAGGGGTAGCCTACAATGAGCAGTTCTTC.